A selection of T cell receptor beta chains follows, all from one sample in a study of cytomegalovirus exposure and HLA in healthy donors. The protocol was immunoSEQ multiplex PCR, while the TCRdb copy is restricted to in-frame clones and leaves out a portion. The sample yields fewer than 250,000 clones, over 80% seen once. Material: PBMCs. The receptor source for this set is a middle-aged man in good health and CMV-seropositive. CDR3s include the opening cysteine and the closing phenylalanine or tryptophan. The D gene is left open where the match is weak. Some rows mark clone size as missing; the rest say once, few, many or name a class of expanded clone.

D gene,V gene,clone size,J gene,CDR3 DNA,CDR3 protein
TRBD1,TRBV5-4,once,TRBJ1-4,TGTGCCAGCAGCTTGGACAGGGGTCGAGCTAATGAAAAACTGTTTTTT,CASSLDRGRANEKLFF
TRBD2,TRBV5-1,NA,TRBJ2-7,TGCGCCAGCAGCTTGAAAAGCGCTAGCGGACACTACGAGCAGTACTTC,CASSLKSASGHYEQYF
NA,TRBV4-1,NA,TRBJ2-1,TGCGCCAGCAGCCAAGATTACGGACTCAATGAGCAGTTCTTC,CASSQDYGLNEQFF
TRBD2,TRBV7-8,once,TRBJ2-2,TGTGCCAGCAGCTTACGTAGCGGGAGCGGCGGGGAGCTGTTTTTT,CASSLRSGSGGELFF
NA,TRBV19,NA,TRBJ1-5,TGTGCCAGTAGCGGACAGTGGGGTCATCAGCCCCAGCATTTT,CASSGQWGHQPQHF
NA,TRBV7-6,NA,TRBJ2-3,TGTGCCAGCAGCTTAAGCCCAGCGATTGATACGCAGTATTTT,CASSLSPAIDTQYF
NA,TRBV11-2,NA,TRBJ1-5,TGTGCCAGCAGCTTAGAAGGGCAGGGGAATCAGCCCCAGCATTTT,CASSLEGQGNQPQHF
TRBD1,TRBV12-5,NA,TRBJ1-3,TGTGCTAGTGGTTTGGCGTTGGGACAGGGGACTGGAAACACCATATATTTT,CASGLALGQGTGNTIYF
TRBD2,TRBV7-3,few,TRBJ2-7,TGTGCCAGCAGCCCTATAGCGGGAGGTTTTTACGAGCAGTACTTC,CASSPIAGGFYEQYF
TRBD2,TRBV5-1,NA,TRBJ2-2,TGCGCCAGCAGCACCGGCCTAGCGGCGAACACCGGGGAGCTGTTTTTT,CASSTGLAANTGELFF
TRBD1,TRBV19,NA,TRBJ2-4,TGTGCCAGTAGTTACCAGGGGGCCGCGGGTGTTAACATTCAGTACTTC,CASSYQGAAGVNIQYF
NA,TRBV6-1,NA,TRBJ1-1,TGTGCCGGCGGGTTTTTGAACACTGAAGCTTTCTTT,CAGGFLNTEAFF
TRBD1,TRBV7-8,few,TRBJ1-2,TGTGCCAGCAGCAGGACCTGGGGGACAGACTATGGCTACACCTTC,CASSRTWGTDYGYTF
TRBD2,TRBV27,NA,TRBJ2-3,TGTGCCAGCAGTTTTCTAGCGGTCTCCACAGATACGCAGTATTTT,CASSFLAVSTDTQYF
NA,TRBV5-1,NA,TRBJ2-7,TGCGCCAGCAGCCCTGGGGAGATAGCGGCCTACGAGCAGTACTTC,CASSPGEIAAYEQYF
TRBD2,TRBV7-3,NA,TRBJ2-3,TGTGCCAGCAGCTTAGGACTAGCGGGACCCACAGATACGCAGTATTTT,CASSLGLAGPTDTQYF
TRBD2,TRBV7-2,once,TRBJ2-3,TGTGCCAGCAGCCCTCAGGTAGCGGGAGACTATACAGATACGCAGTATTTT,CASSPQVAGDYTDTQYF
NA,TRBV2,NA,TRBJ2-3,TGTGCCAGCGGGAGAACGACAGATACGCAGTATTTT,CASGRTTDTQYF
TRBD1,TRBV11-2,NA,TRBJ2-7,TGTGCCAGCAGCTTACAGGGGGCGGCCTACGAGCAGTACTTC,CASSLQGAAYEQYF
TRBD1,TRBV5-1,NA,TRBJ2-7,TGCGCCAGCAGCTTGGAGACAGGGGGCGGCTACGAGCAGTACTTC,CASSLETGGGYEQYF
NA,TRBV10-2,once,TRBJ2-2,TGCGCCAGCAGTGGTAAAGGACAGTATCTGGGGGACACCGGGGAGCTGTTTTTT,CASSGKGQYLGDTGELFF
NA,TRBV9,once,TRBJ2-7,TGTGCCAGCAGCGTAGATCGGCGGCGGTACGAGCAGTACTTC,CASSVDRRRYEQYF
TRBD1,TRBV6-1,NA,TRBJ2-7,TGTGCCAGCAGCGGGACAGGGAACTACGAGCAGTACTTC,CASSGTGNYEQYF
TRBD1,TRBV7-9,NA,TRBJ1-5,TGTGCCAGCAGCTCCCAGGGGGGAGGTCAGCCCCAGCATTTT,CASSSQGGGQPQHF
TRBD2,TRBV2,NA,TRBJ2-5,TGTGCCAGCACCGGGACTAGCGGGAGCGAGACCCAGTACTTC,CASTGTSGSETQYF
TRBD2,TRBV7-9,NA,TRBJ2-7,TGTGCCAGCAGCCTAGACCTAGCGGAATACTACGAGCAGTACTTC,CASSLDLAEYYEQYF
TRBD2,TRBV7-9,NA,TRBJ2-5,TGTGCCAGCAGCTTTGGACTAGCGGGAGGTCAAAAAGAGACCCAGTACTTC,CASSFGLAGGQKETQYF
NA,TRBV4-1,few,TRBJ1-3,TGCGCCAGCAGCCAAGTCGGGGCCACGGGGGGGACGAGCTCTGGAAACACCATATATTTT,CASSQVGATGGTSSGNTIYF
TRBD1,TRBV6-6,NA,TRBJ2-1,TGTGCCAGCACCCCCGGGACAGGCAATGAGCAGTTCTTC,CASTPGTGNEQFF
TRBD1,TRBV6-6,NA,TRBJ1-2,TGTGCCAGCAATCCGGGACAGGGGATGTCTGGCTACACCTTC,CASNPGQGMSGYTF
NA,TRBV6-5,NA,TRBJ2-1,TGTGCCAGCAACGAGGGTGAGCAGTTCTTC,CASNEGEQFF